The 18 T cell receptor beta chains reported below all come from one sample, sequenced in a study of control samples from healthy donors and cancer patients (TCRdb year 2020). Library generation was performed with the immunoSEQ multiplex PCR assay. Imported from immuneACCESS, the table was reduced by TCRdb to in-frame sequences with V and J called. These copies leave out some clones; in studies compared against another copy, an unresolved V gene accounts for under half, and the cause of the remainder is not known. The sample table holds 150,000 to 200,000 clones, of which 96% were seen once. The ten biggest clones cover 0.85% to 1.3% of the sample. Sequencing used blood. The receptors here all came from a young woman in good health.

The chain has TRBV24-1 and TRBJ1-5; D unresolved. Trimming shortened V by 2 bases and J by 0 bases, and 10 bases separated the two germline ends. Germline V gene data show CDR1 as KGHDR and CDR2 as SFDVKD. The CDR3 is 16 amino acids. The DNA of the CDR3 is TGTGCCACCAGTGATTCTCGAAAAAGTAGCAATCAGCCCCAGCATTTT. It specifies CATSDSRKSSNQPQHF.

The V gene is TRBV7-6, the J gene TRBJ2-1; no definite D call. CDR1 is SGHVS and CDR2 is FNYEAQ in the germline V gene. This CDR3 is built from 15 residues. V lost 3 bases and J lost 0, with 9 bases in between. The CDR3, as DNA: TGTGCCAGCAGCTTTACGGAGAGCTCCTACAATGAGCAGTTCTTC. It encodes CASSFTESSYNEQFF.

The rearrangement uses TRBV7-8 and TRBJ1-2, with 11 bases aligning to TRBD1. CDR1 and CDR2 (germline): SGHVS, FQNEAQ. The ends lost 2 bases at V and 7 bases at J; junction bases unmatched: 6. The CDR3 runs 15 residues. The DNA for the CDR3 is TGTGCCAGCAGCTTATCGGGACAGGGGGTTGGTGGCTACACCTTC. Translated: CASSLSGQGVGGYTF.

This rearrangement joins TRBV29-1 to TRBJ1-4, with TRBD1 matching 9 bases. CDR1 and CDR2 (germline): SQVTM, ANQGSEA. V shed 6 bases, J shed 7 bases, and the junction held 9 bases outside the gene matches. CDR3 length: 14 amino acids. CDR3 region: CSVEGGTGREKLFF. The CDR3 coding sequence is TGCAGCGTGGAGGGGGGGACAGGGCGTGAAAAACTGTTTTTT.

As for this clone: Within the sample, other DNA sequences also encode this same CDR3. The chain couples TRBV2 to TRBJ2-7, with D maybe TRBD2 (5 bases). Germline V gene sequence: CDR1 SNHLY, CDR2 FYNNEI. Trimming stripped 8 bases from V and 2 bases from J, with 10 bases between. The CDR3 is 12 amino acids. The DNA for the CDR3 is TGTGCCAGCGGAGGAACAACCTACGAGCAGTACTTC. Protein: CASGGTTYEQYF.

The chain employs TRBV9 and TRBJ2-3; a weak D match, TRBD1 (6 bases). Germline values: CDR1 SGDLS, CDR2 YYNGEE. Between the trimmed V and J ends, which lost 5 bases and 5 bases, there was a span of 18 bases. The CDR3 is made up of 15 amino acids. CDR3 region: CASSRTTGGGDTQYF. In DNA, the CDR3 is TGTGCCAGCAGTCGAACGACAGGTGGTGGAGATACGCAGTATTTT.

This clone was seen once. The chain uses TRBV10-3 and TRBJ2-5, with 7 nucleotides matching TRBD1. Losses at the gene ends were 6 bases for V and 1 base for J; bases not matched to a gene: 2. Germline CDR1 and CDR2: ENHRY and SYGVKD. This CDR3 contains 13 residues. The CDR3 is CAIRRDSQETQYF. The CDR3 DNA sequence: TGTGCCATCAGGAGGGACAGCCAAGAGACCCAGTACTTC.

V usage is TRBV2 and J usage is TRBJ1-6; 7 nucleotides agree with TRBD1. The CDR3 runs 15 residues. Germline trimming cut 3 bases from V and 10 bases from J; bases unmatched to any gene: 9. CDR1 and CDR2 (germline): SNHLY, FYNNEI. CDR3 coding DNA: TGTGCCAGCAGTGATCCGGGACAGCCGACCTCACCCCTCCACTTT. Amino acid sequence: CASSDPGQPTSPLHF.

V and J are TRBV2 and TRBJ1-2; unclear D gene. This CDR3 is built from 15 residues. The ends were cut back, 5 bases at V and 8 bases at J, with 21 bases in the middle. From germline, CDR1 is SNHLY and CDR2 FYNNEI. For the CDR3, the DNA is TGTGCCAGCAGTATAATTTCGGCCCGACCGGAAGGCTACACCTTC. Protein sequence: CASSIISARPEGYTF. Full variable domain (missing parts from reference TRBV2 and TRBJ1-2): EPEVTQTPSHQVTQMGQEVILRCVPISNHLYFYWYRQILGQKVEFLVSFYNNEISEKSEIFDDQFSVERPDGSNFTLKIRSTKLEDSAMYFCASSIISARPEGYTFGSGTRLTVV.

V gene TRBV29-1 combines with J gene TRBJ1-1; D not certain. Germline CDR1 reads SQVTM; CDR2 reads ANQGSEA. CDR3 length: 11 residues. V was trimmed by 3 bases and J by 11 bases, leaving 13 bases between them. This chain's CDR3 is CSVDKSVGAFF. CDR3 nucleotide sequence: TGCAGCGTTGATAAAAGCGTGGGTGCTTTCTTT.

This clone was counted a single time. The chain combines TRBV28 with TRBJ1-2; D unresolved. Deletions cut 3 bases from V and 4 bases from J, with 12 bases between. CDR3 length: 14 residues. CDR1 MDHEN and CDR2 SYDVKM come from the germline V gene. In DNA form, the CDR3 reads TGTGCCAGCAGTTTTCAAGGAGAGGTCTATGGCTACACCTTC. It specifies CASSFQGEVYGYTF.

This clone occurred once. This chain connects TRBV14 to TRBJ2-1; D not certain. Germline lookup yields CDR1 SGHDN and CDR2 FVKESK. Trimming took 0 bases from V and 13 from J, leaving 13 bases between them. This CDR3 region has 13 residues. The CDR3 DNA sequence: TGTGCCAGCAGCCAAGATTACGTGACCAGTCAGTTCTTC. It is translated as CASSQDYVTSQFF.

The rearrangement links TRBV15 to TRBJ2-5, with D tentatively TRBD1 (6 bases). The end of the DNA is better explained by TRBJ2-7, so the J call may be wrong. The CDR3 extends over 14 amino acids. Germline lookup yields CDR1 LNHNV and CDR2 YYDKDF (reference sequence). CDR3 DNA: TGTGCCACCAGCAGAAACCGGGACACCTACGAGCAGTACTTC. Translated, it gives CATSRNRDTYEQYF.

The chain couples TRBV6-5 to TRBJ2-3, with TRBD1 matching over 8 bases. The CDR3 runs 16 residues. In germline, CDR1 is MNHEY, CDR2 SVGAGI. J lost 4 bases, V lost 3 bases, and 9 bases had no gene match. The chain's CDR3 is CASSYGRTGIPDTQYF. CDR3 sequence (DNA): TGTGCCAGCAGTTATGGTCGGACAGGGATACCAGATACGCAGTATTTT.

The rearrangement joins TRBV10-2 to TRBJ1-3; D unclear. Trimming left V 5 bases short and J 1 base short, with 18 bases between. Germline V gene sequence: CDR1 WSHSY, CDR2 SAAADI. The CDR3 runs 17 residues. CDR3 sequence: CASSLSRFQRSGNTIYF. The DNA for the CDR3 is TGCGCCAGCAGTCTCTCTCGCTTTCAGCGATCTGGAAACACCATATATTTT.

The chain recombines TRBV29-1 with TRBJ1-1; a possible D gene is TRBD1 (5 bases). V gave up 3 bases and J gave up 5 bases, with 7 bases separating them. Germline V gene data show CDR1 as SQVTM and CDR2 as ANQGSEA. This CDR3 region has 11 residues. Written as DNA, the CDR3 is TGCAGCGTTGATGGGGGTACTGAAGCTTTCTTT. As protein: CSVDGGTEAFF.

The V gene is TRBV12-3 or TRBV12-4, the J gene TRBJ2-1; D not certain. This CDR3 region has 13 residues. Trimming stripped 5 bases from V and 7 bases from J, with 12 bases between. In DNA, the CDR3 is TGTGCCAGCAGTCCACAACCACGGAATGAGCAGTTCTTC. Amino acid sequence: CASSPQPRNEQFF.

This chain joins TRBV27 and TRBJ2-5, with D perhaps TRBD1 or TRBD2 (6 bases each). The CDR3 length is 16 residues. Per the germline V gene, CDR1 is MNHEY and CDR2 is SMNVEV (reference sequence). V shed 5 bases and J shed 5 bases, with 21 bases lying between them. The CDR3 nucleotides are TGTGCCAGCAGTCCCCTGAACCGGGGGCCTCGTGAGACCCAGTACTTC. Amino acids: CASSPLNRGPRETQYF.